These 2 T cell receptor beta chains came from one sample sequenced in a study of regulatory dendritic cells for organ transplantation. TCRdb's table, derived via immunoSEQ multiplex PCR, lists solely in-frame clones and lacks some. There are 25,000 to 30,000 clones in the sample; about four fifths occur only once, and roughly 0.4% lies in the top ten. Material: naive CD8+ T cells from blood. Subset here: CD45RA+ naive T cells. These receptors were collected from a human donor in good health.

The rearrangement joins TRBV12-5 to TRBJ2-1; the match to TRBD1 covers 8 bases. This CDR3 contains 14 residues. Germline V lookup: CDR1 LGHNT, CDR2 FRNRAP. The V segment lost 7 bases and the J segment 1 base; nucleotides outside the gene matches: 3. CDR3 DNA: TGTGCTAGTGCCCAGGGGGCGTCCTACAATGAGCAGTTCTTC. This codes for CASAQGASYNEQFF.

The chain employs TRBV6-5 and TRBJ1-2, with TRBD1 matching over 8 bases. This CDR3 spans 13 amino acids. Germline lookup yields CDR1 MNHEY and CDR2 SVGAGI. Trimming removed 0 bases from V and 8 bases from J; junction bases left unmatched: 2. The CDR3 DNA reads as TGTGCCAGCAGTTACTCACAGGGGGGAGGCTACACCTTC. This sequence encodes CASSYSQGGGYTF.